The rows below give T cell receptor beta chains drawn from one sample of a study of Ad26.COV2.S vaccination and SARS-CoV-2 variants. TCRdb keeps only in-frame clones here, not all; method: immunoSEQ multiplex PCR. This sample has about 350,000 clones, with roughly 87% found just once. The sample was peripheral blood, taken in a trial of Ad26.COV2.S vaccine versus placebo. The receptors shown here come from a person between 18 and 65 years old who received the Ad26.COV2.S COVID-19 vaccine or a placebo. Both conserved end residues are part of each CDR3. The order of the fields is CDR3 length, J gene, D gene, V gene, clone size, CDR3 protein, CDR3 DNA. D genes are given only for firm matches. Size is stated for part of the rows, as once, few or many counts, or as a class when the clone is expanded.

14,TRBJ1-2,-,TRBV6-2/TRBV6-3,-,CASSYSWGNYGYTF,TGTGCCAGCAGTTACTCGTGGGGTAACTATGGCTACACCTTC
21,TRBJ1-1,TRBD1,TRBV24-1,-,CATSDSEQILSGTVMNTEAFF,TGTGCCACCAGTGATTCAGAGCAAATCCTATCCGGGACAGTTATGAACACTGAAGCTTTCTTT
14,TRBJ1-4,-,TRBV5-5,-,CASSLDPTNEKLFF,TGTGCCAGCAGCTTGGACCCAACTAATGAAAAACTGTTTTTT
15,TRBJ2-3,-,TRBV4-3,-,CASSRWSSSTDTQYF,TGCGCCAGCAGCCGGTGGAGCAGTAGCACAGATACGCAGTATTTT
14,TRBJ2-3,-,TRBV4-3,-,CASSQARGTDTQYF,TGCGCCAGCAGCCAAGCTCGGGGCACAGATACGCAGTATTTT
16,TRBJ2-1,-,TRBV6-4,once,CASSDGGARSRNEQFF,TGTGCCAGCAGTGACGGGGGGGCCAGAAGTAGGAATGAGCAGTTCTTC
14,TRBJ2-7,TRBD1,TRBV10-3,-,CATFDRGREAEQYF,TGTGCCACCTTCGACAGGGGGCGCGAGGCCGAGCAGTACTTC
17,TRBJ2-1,TRBD1,TRBV6-2/TRBV6-3,once,CASSYRKGQNSDNEQFF,TGTGCCAGCAGTTACCGAAAGGGACAGAACAGCGACAATGAGCAGTTCTTC
17,TRBJ2-3,-,TRBV10-3,-,CAISLLGGGLRTDTQYF,TGTGCCATCAGTCTACTAGGAGGGGGGTTGAGGACAGATACGCAGTATTTT
15,TRBJ2-2,TRBD2,TRBV6-5,-,CASSTPTSDTGELFF,TGTGCCAGCAGTACCCCGACTAGCGACACCGGGGAGCTGTTTTTT
16,TRBJ1-3,-,TRBV27,-,CASSALIGRAGNTIYF,TGTGCCAGCAGTGCCCTGATCGGGAGGGCGGGAAACACCATATATTTT
15,TRBJ1-6,TRBD1,TRBV5-4,-,CASSSLGQGNSPLHF,TGTGCCAGCAGCTCCCTGGGACAGGGGAATTCACCCCTCCACTTT
14,TRBJ1-2,-,TRBV27,once,CASSPVDSSYGYTF,TGTGCCAGCAGCCCGGTCGACAGTTCCTATGGCTACACCTTC
11,TRBJ1-1,-,TRBV3-1/TRBV3-2,-,CASSEGIGAFF,TGTGCCAGCAGCGAAGGGATAGGAGCTTTCTTT
14,TRBJ2-1,-,TRBV9,-,CASSVGWSRVEQFF,TGTGCCAGCAGCGTAGGTTGGTCTCGCGTTGAGCAGTTCTTC
15,TRBJ1-1,-,TRBV9,-,CASSPDGEMNTEAFF,TGTGCCAGCAGCCCGGACGGGGAGATGAACACTGAAGCTTTCTTT
15,TRBJ1-5,-,TRBV10-3,-,CAISDTGHSNQPQHF,TGTGCCATCAGTGACACGGGCCATAGCAATCAGCCCCAGCATTTT
15,TRBJ1-5,TRBD1,TRBV6-5,-,CASTVDRPSNQPQHF,TGTGCCAGCACTGTGGACAGGCCTAGCAATCAGCCCCAGCATTTT
14,TRBJ2-7,-,TRBV15,-,CATSRDLGPYEQYF,TGTGCCACCAGCAGAGATCTAGGTCCCTACGAGCAGTACTTC
11,TRBJ1-1,-,TRBV7-9,-,CASGDHTEAFF,TGTGCCAGCGGGGATCACACTGAAGCTTTCTTT
15,TRBJ2-2,TRBD1,TRBV24-1,once,CATSTGTGNTGELFF,TGTGCCACCAGCACCGGGACAGGGAACACCGGGGAGCTGTTTTTT
14,TRBJ1-6,-,TRBV2,-,CASSELGGRTPLHF,TGTGCCAGCAGTGAATTGGGGGGAAGGACACCCCTCCACTTT
14,TRBJ2-1,TRBD1,TRBV24-1,-,CATRETGGHNEQFF,TGTGCCACCCGAGAGACAGGGGGGCACAATGAGCAGTTCTTC
12,TRBJ1-5,-,TRBV18,-,CASSPGPNPQHF,TGTGCCAGCTCACCCGGCCCCAACCCCCAGCATTTT
14,TRBJ2-5,TRBD2,TRBV18,-,CASSPIAGEETQYF,TGTGCCAGCTCACCAATTGCGGGGGAAGAGACCCAGTACTTC
15,TRBJ2-1,-,TRBV6-4,-,CASSEWGSSYNEQFF,TGTGCCAGCAGTGAATGGGGAAGCTCCTACAATGAGCAGTTCTTC
13,TRBJ2-7,-,TRBV30,-,CAWSETGLGEQYF,TGTGCCTGGAGTGAAACAGGGTTAGGCGAGCAGTACTTC
18,TRBJ2-6,TRBD1,TRBV29-1,-,CSVRFTGGSSSGANVLTF,TGCAGCGTTCGCTTCACAGGGGGCTCAAGCTCTGGGGCCAACGTCCTGACTTTC
14,TRBJ2-2,TRBD2,TRBV6-6,-,CASSGGAGTGELFF,TGTGCCAGTAGCGGGGGGGCCGGAACCGGGGAGCTGTTTTTT
12,TRBJ2-7,-,TRBV12-3/TRBV12-4,-,CASSPRVYEQYF,TGTGCCAGCAGCCCCAGGGTTTACGAGCAGTACTTC
11,TRBJ1-2,-,TRBV10-3,-,CAIKEDHGYTF,TGTGCCATCAAGGAAGATCATGGCTACACCTTC
15,TRBJ2-5,TRBD2,TRBV6-2/TRBV6-3,-,CASSLLAGGVETQYF,TGTGCCAGCAGCCTACTAGCGGGGGGAGTTGAGACCCAGTACTTC
12,TRBJ1-2,-,TRBV6-5,-,CASTQGHYGYTF,TGTGCCAGCACCCAGGGGCACTATGGCTACACCTTC
16,TRBJ1-1,-,TRBV9,-,CASSAGQSYMNTEAFF,TGTGCCAGCAGCGCCGGACAGTCTTATATGAACACTGAAGCTTTCTTT
15,TRBJ1-6,-,TRBV21-1,-,CASSKVVRASSPLHF,TGTGCCAGCAGCAAAGTTGTCAGGGCGAGTTCACCCCTCCACTTT
14,TRBJ2-7,TRBD1,TRBV9,-,CASSPATGGYEQYF,TGTGCCAGCAGCCCAGCTACAGGGGGCTACGAGCAGTACTTC
12,TRBJ2-2,-,TRBV30,-,CAWRSLTGELFF,TGTGCCTGGAGGTCGCTCACCGGGGAGCTGTTTTTT
18,TRBJ1-5,TRBD1,TRBV4-2,-,CASSQEGTGGKSNQPQHF,TGTGCCAGCAGCCAAGAAGGGACAGGGGGCAAGAGCAATCAGCCCCAGCATTTT
15,TRBJ1-5,-,TRBV21-1,-,CASTQLWRINQPQHF,TGTGCCAGCACTCAACTGTGGCGGATCAATCAGCCCCAGCATTTT
13,TRBJ1-1,-,TRBV12-5,-,CASGLGTNTEAFF,TGTGCTAGTGGTTTGGGGACGAACACTGAAGCTTTCTTT
14,TRBJ1-5,-,TRBV6-1,-,CASSDRAGHQPQHF,TGTGCCAGCAGTGATCGTGCAGGGCATCAGCCCCAGCATTTT
14,TRBJ1-4,-,TRBV11-2,-,CASSLRGTGEKLFF,TGTGCCAGCAGCTTACGGGGGACGGGTGAAAAACTGTTTTTT
17,TRBJ1-5,-,TRBV6-2/TRBV6-3,-,CASSYPGRGLLSQPQHF,TGTGCCAGCAGTTACCCCGGGCGGGGGCTCTTGAGTCAGCCCCAGCATTTT
15,TRBJ1-1,-,TRBV5-1,-,CASSYNGQMNTEAFF,TGCGCCAGCAGCTATAACGGACAGATGAACACTGAAGCTTTCTTT
12,TRBJ2-7,-,TRBV18,-,CASSPDTYEQYF,TGTGCCAGCTCACCGGACACCTACGAGCAGTACTTC
14,TRBJ1-1,-,TRBV19,-,CASSLRQLGTEAFF,TGTGCCAGTAGTCTCAGACAGCTGGGGACTGAAGCTTTCTTT
12,TRBJ2-1,-,TRBV7-2,-,CASSPSWVEQFF,TGTGCCAGCAGCCCCAGCTGGGTTGAGCAGTTCTTC
18,TRBJ2-3,TRBD2,TRBV3-1/TRBV3-2,-,CASSPLGTSGGLGDTQYF,TGTGCCAGCAGCCCTCTTGGGACTAGCGGGGGACTTGGAGATACGCAGTATTTT
11,TRBJ2-2,-,TRBV27,-,CASTSGGELFF,TGTGCCAGCACCAGCGGCGGGGAGCTGTTTTTT
13,TRBJ1-3,-,TRBV7-8,-,CASSLIDGNTIYF,TGTGCCAGCAGCTTAATCGATGGAAACACCATATATTTT
13,TRBJ1-1,-,TRBV6-2/TRBV6-3,-,CASSYIGSTEAFF,TGTGCCAGCAGTTACATCGGGAGCACTGAAGCTTTCTTT
13,TRBJ1-1,-,TRBV27,-,CASRDNMNTEAFF,TGTGCCAGCAGGGACAACATGAACACTGAAGCTTTCTTT
15,TRBJ1-1,TRBD1,TRBV18,-,CASSPRQGANTEAFF,TGTGCCAGCTCACCGAGACAGGGGGCGAACACTGAAGCTTTCTTT
17,TRBJ2-7,-,TRBV5-4,-,CASSLAGGAVSGYEQYF,TGTGCCAGCAGCTTGGCCGGCGGAGCGGTTTCGGGGTACGAGCAGTACTTC
15,TRBJ1-1,-,TRBV10-3,once,CAISESGGGNTEAFF,TGTGCCATCAGTGAGTCGGGGGGAGGGAACACTGAAGCTTTCTTT